One and the same sample provided the 23 T cell receptor beta chains below, sequenced in a study of OX40 agonist ivuxolimab in advanced cancers. Repertoires were generated with immunoSEQ multiplex PCR, while TCRdb's copy carries only in-frame clones and drops some. The data contain tens of thousands of clones, around nine tenths of them singletons. Material: CD4+ or CD8+ T cells sorted from blood, obtained in a trial of the OX40 agonist ivuxolimab. Source of these receptors: an adult with an advanced solid tumor such as melanoma, head and neck, liver or kidney cancer.

J is TRBJ2-1 and V is TRBV7-3; the D is unclear. Germline V gene sequence: CDR1 SGHTA, CDR2 FQGTGA. This CDR3 comprises 13 residues. With 1 base removed from V and 4 bases from J, the gap between germline ends came to 5 bases. The CDR3 DNA reads as TGTGCCAGCAGCTTAAACACTTACAATGAGCAGTTCTTC. Translation gives CASSLNTYNEQFF.

The rearrangement joins TRBV25-1 to TRBJ1-1, with 7 bases matching TRBD1. CDR1 and CDR2 (germline): MGHDK, SYGVNS. With 5 bases clipped from V and 2 bases from J, the junction kept 8 bases outside the gene matches. The CDR3 is 15 amino acids. The CDR3 DNA is TGTGCCAGCAGTCCTGACAGGGTATCTAACACTGAAGCTTTCTTT. Encoded protein: CASSPDRVSNTEAFF.

This clone was detected only once. The chain couples TRBV15 to TRBJ2-2; 10 bases are a match to TRBD2. J gave up 4 bases and V 11 bases, and 10 bases lay outside the gene matches. The CDR3 is 15 amino acids. Germline V gene sequence: CDR1 LNHNV, CDR2 YYDKDF (reference sequence). CDR3 DNA: TGTGCCGCGGCTACTAGCGGGACCGTCACCGGGGAGCTGTTTTTT. It translates to CAAATSGTVTGELFF.

V is TRBV6-6 and J is TRBJ2-2; 8 bases map to TRBD2. The CDR3 sequence is 14 residues long. After removal of 8 bases from V and 7 bases from J, the junction contained 9 bases not matched to a gene. Per germline, CDR1 MNHNY and CDR2 SVGAGI (reference sequence). The CDR3 bases are TGTGCCAGCCTTCAGCGGGAGTACGGCGGGGAGCTGTTTTTT. The encoded protein is CASLQREYGGELFF.

This clone has just a few counts. J is TRBJ2-6 and V is TRBV5-1; D gene ambiguous. Germline CDR1 is SGHRS and CDR2 is YFSETQ. The length of the CDR3 is 16 residues. Trimming shortened V by 0 bases and J by 0 bases, and 7 bases separated the two germline ends. In DNA, the CDR3 is TGCGCCAGCAGCTTGGACACTGGCTCTGGGGCCAACGTCCTGACTTTC. It yields the protein CASSLDTGSGANVLTF. Variable domain in full (rest from reference TRBV5-1 and TRBJ2-6): KAGVTQTPRYLIKTRGQQVTLSCSPISGHRSVSWYQQTPGQGLQFLFEYFSETQRNKGNFPGRFSGRQFSNSRSEMNVSTLELGDSALYLCASSLDTGSGANVLTFGAGSRLTVL.

Concerning this clone itself: Other DNA sequences in this specimen translate into the identical CDR3. This chain connects TRBV9 to TRBJ1-2; 11 bases agree with TRBD1. CDR1 and CDR2 (germline): SGDLS, YYNGEE. The CDR3 loop spans 15 amino acids. The trim removed 4 bases at V and 8 bases at J, leaving 10 bases unmatched. CDR3: CASSSGQGVVKGYTF. Written as DNA, the CDR3 is TGTGCCAGCAGCTCGGGACAGGGGGTAGTGAAAGGCTACACCTTC.

This chain connects TRBV29-1 to TRBJ2-3; no reliable D call. V was clipped by 7 bases and J by 0 bases, with 5 bases between them. Germline loops: CDR1 SQVTM, CDR2 ANQGSEA. The CDR3 contains 11 residues. CDR3 in DNA: TGCAGCGCCGAGAGCACAGATACGCAGTATTTT. Amino acids: CSAESTDTQYF.

V and J are TRBV2 and TRBJ1-1; 8 bases align to TRBD1. The ends lost 8 bases at V and 0 bases at J; junction bases unmatched: 2. CDR3 length: 13 amino acids. CDR1 SNHLY and CDR2 FYNNEI come from the germline V gene. CDR3 bases: TGTGCCAGCGGACAGGGATTGAACACTGAAGCTTTCTTT. It is translated as CASGQGLNTEAFF. Complete variable domain (other parts from reference TRBV2 and TRBJ1-1): EPEVTQTPSHQVTQMGQEVILRCVPISNHLYFYWYRQILGQKVEFLVSFYNNEISEKSEIFDDQFSVERPDGSNFTLKIRSTKLEDSAMYFCASGQGLNTEAFFGQGTRLTVV.

This chain joins TRBV5-6 and TRBJ2-5, with TRBD1 matching 7 bases. Germline V CDR1 and CDR2: SGHDT, YYEEEE. Losses at the gene ends were 4 bases for V and 4 bases for J; bases not matched to a gene: 7. The CDR3 runs to 14 residues. CDR3 loop: CASSQGTVIETQYF. The CDR3 nucleotides read TGTGCCAGCAGCCAGGGGACAGTCATAGAGACCCAGTACTTC.

The rearrangement links TRBV6-5 to TRBJ2-7; D is uncertain. Trimming pared 6 bases from V and 3 bases from J, leaving 12 bases between. The CDR3 consists of 13 residues. Germline-derived CDR1 and CDR2 are MNHEY and SVGAGI. The CDR3 reads CASRDPRYYEQYF. The CDR3 DNA reads as TGTGCCAGCAGGGACCCTAGGTACTACGAGCAGTACTTC.

The CDR3 reads CASSVGAGYEDGYTF. The CDR3 DNA reads as TGTGCCAGCAGCGTAGGGGCAGGGTATGAGGATGGCTACACCTTC. V is TRBV9 and J is TRBJ1-2; possibly TRBD1 for D (5 bases). V dropped 0 bases and J dropped 6 bases, with 15 bases sitting between them. The CDR3 has 15 residues. The V gene's germline CDR1 is SGDLS and CDR2 YYNGEE.

The chain uses TRBV19 and TRBJ1-2; 7 bases align to TRBD1. The CDR3 is made up of 16 amino acids. The trim removed 4 bases at V and 3 bases at J, leaving 11 bases unmatched. Germline-derived CDR1 and CDR2 are LNHDA and SQIVND (reference sequence). CDR3 DNA sequence: TGTGCCAGTAGTACCACAGGACAGGCTGGGCACTATGGCTACACCTTC. The encoded protein is CASSTTGQAGHYGYTF.

The chain uses TRBV2 and TRBJ2-7; D call uncertain. The CDR3 spans 11 residues. Germline CDR1 and CDR2: SNHLY and FYNNEI. V was clipped by 7 bases and J by 3 bases, with 7 bases between them. CDR3 sequence reads: CASKIDYEQYF. The CDR3 nucleotides read TGTGCCAGCAAGATCGACTACGAGCAGTACTTC.

A single count supports this clone. The chain uses TRBV6-6 and TRBJ1-2, with D hard to call. Germline CDR1 and CDR2: MNHNY and SVGAGI (reference sequence). The CDR3 totals 16 residues. The germline V and J ends were trimmed by 0 bases and 2 bases, with 13 bases remaining between them. CDR3 sequence: CASSYSSGSKNYGYTF. The CDR3 DNA follows: TGTGCCAGCAGTTACTCGTCAGGTTCTAAAAACTATGGCTACACCTTC.

This clone was seen once. This chain links TRBV2 with TRBJ1-1, with TRBD1 as a possible D gene (6 bases). With 4 bases removed from V and 10 bases from J, the gap between germline ends came to 16 bases. The CDR3 totals 13 residues. Looked up from germline, CDR1 is SNHLY and CDR2 is FYNNEI. The CDR3 protein is CASSGQEGGIAFF. In DNA form, the CDR3 reads TGTGCCAGCAGTGGACAGGAGGGAGGTATAGCTTTCTTT.

The V gene is TRBV27, the J gene TRBJ2-1; D is perhaps TRBD2 (6 bases). Between the trimmed V and J ends, which lost 5 bases and 0 bases, there was a span of 14 bases. Per germline, CDR1 MNHEY and CDR2 SMNVEV (reference sequence). The CDR3 runs to 16 residues. CDR3 in amino acids: CASSPTSFSSYNEQFF. As DNA, the CDR3 is TGTGCCAGCAGTCCTACTAGCTTTAGCTCCTACAATGAGCAGTTCTTC.

This clone has a single count. V is TRBV5-1 and J is TRBJ2-1; 7 bases line up with TRBD2. Germline V gene sequence: CDR1 SGHRS, CDR2 YFSETQ. Trimming removed 7 bases from V and 1 base from J; junction bases left unmatched: 11. The CDR3 runs 16 residues. The CDR3 coding sequence is TGCGCCAGCGTCCAGGTGGCGGGAGTATCCTACAATGAGCAGTTCTTC. Its protein is CASVQVAGVSYNEQFF.

J is TRBJ2-1 and V is TRBV18, with TRBD2 as a possible D gene (6 bases). The CDR3 spans 14 residues. CDR1 is KGHSH, CDR2 LQKENI, per germline. The germline V and J ends were trimmed by 3 bases and 5 bases, with 11 bases remaining between them. CDR3 coding DNA: TGTGCCAGCTCACCGGGCGGGAAGGACAATGAGCAGTTCTTC. Translating it yields CASSPGGKDNEQFF.

The V call is TRBV21-1, the J call TRBJ1-1. TRBV21-1 is a recognized pseudogene. The CDR3 spans 16 residues. CDR3 in DNA: TGTGCCAGCAGCAGCCGCAGCGGTTCGTTGAACACTGAAGCTTTCTTT. Its translation is CASSSRSGSLNTEAFF.

The V gene is TRBV7-2, the J gene TRBJ2-1; the D is unclear. The CDR3 extends over 13 amino acids. The germline V gene encodes CDR1 SGHTA and CDR2 FQGNSA. Between the trimmed V and J ends, which lost 2 bases and 5 bases, there was a span of 7 bases. The CDR3 bases are TGTGCCAGCAGCTTATCATACCACAATGAGCAGTTCTTC. Protein product: CASSLSYHNEQFF.

V usage is TRBV11-2 and J usage is TRBJ2-1; D is possibly TRBD2 (6 bases). This CDR3 contains 17 residues. V dropped 5 bases and J dropped 4 bases, with 21 bases sitting between them. Germline values: CDR1 SGHAT, CDR2 FQNNGV. The CDR3 here is CASSRGTGTGAYNEQFF. CDR3 in DNA: TGTGCCAGCAGCCGAGGCACCGGGACTGGGGCTTACAATGAGCAGTTCTTC.

The CDR3 nucleotides read TGTGCCAGCTCACCAATGGAAGGCGAGCAGTACTTC. This sequence encodes CASSPMEGEQYF. The chain carries TRBV18 and TRBJ2-7; D is uncertain. The CDR3 extends over 12 amino acids. Per germline, CDR1 KGHSH and CDR2 LQKENI. Trimming left V 2 bases short and J 6 bases short, with 8 bases between.

This chain uses TRBV28 with TRBJ2-7, with D perhaps TRBD2 (6 bases). Germline V gene lookup returns CDR1 MDHEN and CDR2 SYDVKM. The V end was cut by 7 bases, the J end by 6 bases, with 19 bases between. The CDR3 spans 14 residues. This CDR3 reads CASKMRGPVGEQYF. In nucleotides, the CDR3 is TGTGCCAGCAAAATGCGGGGCCCGGTGGGCGAGCAGTACTTC.